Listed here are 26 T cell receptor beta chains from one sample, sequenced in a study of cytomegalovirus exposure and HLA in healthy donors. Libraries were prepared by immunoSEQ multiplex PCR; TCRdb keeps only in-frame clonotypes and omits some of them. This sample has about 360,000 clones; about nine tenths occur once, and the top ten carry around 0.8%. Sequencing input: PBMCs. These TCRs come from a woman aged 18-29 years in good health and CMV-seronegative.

CDR3 residues: CASSLTGSYEQYF. CDR3 sequence (DNA): TGCGCCAGCAGTCTGACAGGGTCCTACGAGCAGTACTTC. The V gene is TRBV10-1, the J gene TRBJ2-7; 7 bases are shared with TRBD1. V shed 5 bases, J shed 1 base, and the junction held 2 bases outside the gene matches. CDR3 size: 13 residues. Germline CDR1 reads WNHNN; CDR2 reads SYGVQD (reference sequence).

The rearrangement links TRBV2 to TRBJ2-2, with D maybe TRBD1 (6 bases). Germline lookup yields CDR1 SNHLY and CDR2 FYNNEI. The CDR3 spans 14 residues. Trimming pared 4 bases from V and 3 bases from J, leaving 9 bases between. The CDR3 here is CASSGDIYTGELFF. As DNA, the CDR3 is TGTGCCAGCAGTGGGGACATCTACACCGGGGAGCTGTTTTTT.

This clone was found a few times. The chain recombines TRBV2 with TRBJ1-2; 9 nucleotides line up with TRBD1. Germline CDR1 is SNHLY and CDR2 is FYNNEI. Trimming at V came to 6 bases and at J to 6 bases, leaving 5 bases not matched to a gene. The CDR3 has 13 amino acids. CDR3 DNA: TGTGCCAGCAGATCGGGACAGGGCCATGGCTACACCTTC. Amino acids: CASRSGQGHGYTF.

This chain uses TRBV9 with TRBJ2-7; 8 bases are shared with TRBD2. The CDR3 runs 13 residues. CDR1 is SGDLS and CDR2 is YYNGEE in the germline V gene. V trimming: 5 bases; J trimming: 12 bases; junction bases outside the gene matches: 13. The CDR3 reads CASSAGGANSMYF. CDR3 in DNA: TGTGCCAGCAGTGCCGGGGGGGCAAACTCAATGTACTTC.

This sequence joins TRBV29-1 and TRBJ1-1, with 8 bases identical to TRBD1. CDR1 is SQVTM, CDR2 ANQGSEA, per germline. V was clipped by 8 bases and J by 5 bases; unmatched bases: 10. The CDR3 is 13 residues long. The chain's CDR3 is CSSVGRGHTEAFF. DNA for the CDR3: TGCAGCTCCGTGGGCAGGGGGCATACTGAAGCTTTCTTT. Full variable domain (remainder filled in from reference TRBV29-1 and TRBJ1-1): SAVISQKPSRDICQRGTSLTIQCQVDSQVTMMFWYRQQPGQSLTLIATANQGSEATYESGFVIDKFPISRPNLTFSTLTVSNMSPEDSSIYLCSSVGRGHTEAFFGQGTRLTVV.

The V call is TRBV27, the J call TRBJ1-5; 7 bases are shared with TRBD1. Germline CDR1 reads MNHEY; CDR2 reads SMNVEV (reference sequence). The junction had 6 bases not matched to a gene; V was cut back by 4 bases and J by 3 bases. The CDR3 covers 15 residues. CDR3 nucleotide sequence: TGTGCCAGCAGTTCGGGCAGGGGGTACAATCAGCCCCAGCATTTT. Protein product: CASSSGRGYNQPQHF.

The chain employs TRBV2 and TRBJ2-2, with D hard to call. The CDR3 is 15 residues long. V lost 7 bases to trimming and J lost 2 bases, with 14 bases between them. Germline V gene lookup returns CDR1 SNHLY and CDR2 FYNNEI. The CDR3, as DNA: TGTGCCAGCAAATTCGCAGACTTTAACACCGGGGAGCTGTTTTTT. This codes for CASKFADFNTGELFF.

As DNA, the CDR3 is TGTGCCAGCAGCTTAGCCGAGACTAGCGGGGACTTCTCCTACGAGCAGTACTTC. Its protein is CASSLAETSGDFSYEQYF. J is TRBJ2-7 and V is TRBV7-9; 11 bases are a match to TRBD2. The germline V gene encodes CDR1 SEHNR and CDR2 FQNEAQ (reference sequence). The CDR3 is 18 residues long. Trimming took 0 bases from V and 0 from J; bases not matched to a gene: 7.

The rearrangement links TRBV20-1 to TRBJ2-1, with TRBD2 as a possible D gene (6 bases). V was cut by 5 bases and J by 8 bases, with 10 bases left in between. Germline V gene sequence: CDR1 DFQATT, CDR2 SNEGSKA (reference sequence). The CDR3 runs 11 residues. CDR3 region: CSAATRYEQFF. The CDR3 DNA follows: TGCAGTGCTGCGACTAGATATGAGCAGTTCTTC.

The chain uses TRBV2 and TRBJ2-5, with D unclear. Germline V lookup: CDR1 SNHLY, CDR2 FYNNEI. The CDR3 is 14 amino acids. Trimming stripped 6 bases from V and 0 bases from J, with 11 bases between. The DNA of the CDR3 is TGTGCCAGCAGCCAGAATATGAACCAAGAGACCCAGTACTTC. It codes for CASSQNMNQETQYF.

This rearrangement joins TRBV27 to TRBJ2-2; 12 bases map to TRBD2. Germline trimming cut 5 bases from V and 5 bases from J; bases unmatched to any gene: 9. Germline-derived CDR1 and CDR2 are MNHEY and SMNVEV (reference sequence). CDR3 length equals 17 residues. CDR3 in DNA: TGTGCCAGCAGTCCCGCTAGCGGGAGGGCCAGTACCGGGGAGCTGTTTTTT. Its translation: CASSPASGRASTGELFF.

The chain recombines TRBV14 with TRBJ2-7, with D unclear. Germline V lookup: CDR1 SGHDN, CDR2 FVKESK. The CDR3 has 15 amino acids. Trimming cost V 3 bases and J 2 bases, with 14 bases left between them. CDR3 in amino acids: CASSQRSYGTYEQYF. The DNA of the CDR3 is TGTGCCAGCAGCCAGCGATCCTACGGTACCTACGAGCAGTACTTC.

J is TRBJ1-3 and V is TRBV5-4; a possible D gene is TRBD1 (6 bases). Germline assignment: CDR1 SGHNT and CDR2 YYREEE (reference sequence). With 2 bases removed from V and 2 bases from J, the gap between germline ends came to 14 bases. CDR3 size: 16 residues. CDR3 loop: CASSLAGGFAGNTIYF. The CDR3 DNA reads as TGTGCCAGCAGCTTAGCGGGGGGCTTTGCTGGAAACACCATATATTTT.

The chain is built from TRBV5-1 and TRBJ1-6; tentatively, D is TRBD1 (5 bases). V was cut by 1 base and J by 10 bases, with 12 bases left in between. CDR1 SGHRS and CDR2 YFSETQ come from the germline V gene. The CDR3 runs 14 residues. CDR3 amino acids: CASSLLGLGSPLHF. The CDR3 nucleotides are TGCGCCAGCAGCTTGTTGGGGCTTGGGTCACCCCTCCACTTT. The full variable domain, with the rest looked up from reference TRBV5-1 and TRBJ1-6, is KAGVTQTPRYLIKTRGQQVTLSCSPISGHRSVSWYQQTPGQGLQFLFEYFSETQRNKGNFPGRFSGRQFSNSRSEMNVSTLELGDSALYLCASSLLGLGSPLHFGNGTRLTVT.

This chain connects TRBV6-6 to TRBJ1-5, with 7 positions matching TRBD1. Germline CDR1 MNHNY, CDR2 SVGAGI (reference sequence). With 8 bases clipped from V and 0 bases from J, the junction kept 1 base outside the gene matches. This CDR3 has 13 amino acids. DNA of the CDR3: TGTGCCAGCGGGACAGTTAGCAATCAGCCCCAGCATTTT. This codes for CASGTVSNQPQHF.

The DNA of the CDR3 is TGTGCCAGCAGCAGGGGGCGCCGGTACGAGCAGTACTTC. Its translation: CASSRGRRYEQYF. V gene TRBV5-6 combines with J gene TRBJ2-7; the match to TRBD1 covers 7 bases. The J segment lost 4 bases and the V segment lost 4 bases, leaving 5 bases of the junction unmatched. The CDR3 has 13 residues. Germline lookup yields CDR1 SGHDT and CDR2 YYEEEE.

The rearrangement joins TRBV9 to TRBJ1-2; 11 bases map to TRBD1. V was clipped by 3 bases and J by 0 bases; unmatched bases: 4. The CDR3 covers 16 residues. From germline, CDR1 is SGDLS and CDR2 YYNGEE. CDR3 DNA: TGTGCCAGCAGCGAAATGGGACAGGGGGCTAACTATGGCTACACCTTC. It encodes CASSEMGQGANYGYTF.

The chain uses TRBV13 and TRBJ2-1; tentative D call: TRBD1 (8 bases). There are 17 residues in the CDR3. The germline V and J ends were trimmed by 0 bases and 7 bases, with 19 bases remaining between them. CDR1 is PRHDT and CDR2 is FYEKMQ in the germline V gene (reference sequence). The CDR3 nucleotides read TGTGCCAGCAGCTTAGGTGGAGCGGGGACAGGTGTTAATGAGCAGTTCTTC. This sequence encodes CASSLGGAGTGVNEQFF.

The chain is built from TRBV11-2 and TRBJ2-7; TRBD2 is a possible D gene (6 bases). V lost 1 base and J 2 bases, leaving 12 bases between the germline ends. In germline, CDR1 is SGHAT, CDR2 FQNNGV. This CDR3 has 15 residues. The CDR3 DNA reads TGTGCCAGCAGCTTAGCTGGAGGGTATCCCTACGAGCAGTACTTC. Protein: CASSLAGGYPYEQYF.

CDR3 region: CASSSGQGMAINEQFF. DNA for the CDR3: TGTGCCAGCAGCTCAGGACAGGGTATGGCGATCAATGAGCAGTTCTTC. The chain joins TRBV7-2 to TRBJ2-1; 8 bases agree with TRBD1. The V gene's germline CDR1 is SGHTA and CDR2 FQGNSA. V lost 4 bases, J lost 6 bases, and 11 bases stayed unmatched. CDR3 length equals 16 residues.

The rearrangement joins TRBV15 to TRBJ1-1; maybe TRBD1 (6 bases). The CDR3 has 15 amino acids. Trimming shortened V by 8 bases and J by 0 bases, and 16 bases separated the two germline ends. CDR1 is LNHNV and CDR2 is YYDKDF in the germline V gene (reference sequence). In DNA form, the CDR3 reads TGTGCCACCGGGGAACGGACAGCGATGAACACTGAAGCTTTCTTT. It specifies CATGERTAMNTEAFF.

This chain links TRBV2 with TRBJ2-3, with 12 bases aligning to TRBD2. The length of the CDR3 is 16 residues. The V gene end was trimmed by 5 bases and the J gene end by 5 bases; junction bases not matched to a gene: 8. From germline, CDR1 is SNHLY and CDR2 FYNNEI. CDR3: CASSILLAGGGDTQYF. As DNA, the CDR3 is TGTGCCAGCAGTATACTACTAGCGGGGGGCGGAGATACGCAGTATTTT.

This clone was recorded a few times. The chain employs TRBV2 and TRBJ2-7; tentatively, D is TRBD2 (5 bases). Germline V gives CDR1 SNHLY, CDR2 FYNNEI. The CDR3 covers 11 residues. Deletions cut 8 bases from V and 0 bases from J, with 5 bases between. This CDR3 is CASRDSYEQYF. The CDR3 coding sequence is TGTGCCAGCCGGGACTCCTACGAGCAGTACTTC.

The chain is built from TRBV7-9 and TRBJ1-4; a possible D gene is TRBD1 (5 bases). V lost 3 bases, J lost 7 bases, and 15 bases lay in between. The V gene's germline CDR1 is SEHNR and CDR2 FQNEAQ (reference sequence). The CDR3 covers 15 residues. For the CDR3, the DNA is TGTGCCAGCAGCTTTGGTGGTGGGGGAGGTGAAAAACTGTTTTTT. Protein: CASSFGGGGGEKLFF.

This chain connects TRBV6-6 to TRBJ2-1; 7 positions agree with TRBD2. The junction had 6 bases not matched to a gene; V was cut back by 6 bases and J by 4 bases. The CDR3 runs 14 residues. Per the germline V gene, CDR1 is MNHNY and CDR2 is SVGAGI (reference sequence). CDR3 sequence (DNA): TGTGCCAGCAGCAACGGGGGGAAGTACAATGAGCAGTTCTTC. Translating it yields CASSNGGKYNEQFF.

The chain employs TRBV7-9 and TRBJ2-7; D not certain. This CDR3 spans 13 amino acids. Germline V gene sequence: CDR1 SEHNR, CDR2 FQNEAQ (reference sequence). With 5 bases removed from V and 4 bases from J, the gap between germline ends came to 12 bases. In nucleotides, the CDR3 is TGTGCCAGCAGCCCCTCCGGTTTGTACGAGCAGTACTTC. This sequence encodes CASSPSGLYEQYF.